The next 20 T cell receptor beta chains were all read from a single sample in a study of cytomegalovirus exposure and HLA in healthy donors. The assay was immunoSEQ multiplex PCR, and TCRdb's table has in-frame clones only and misses some. In the table there are some 160,000 clones, approximately 91% of which are singletons. The sequenced sample was PBMCs. All receptors come from a man aged 18-30 years in good health and CMV-seronegative.

CDR3 nucleotide sequence: TGTGCCAGCAGGATTCAACAGGCGTTCTCCTACAATGAGCAGTTCTTC. This gives the protein CASRIQQAFSYNEQFF. J is TRBJ2-1 and V is TRBV6-6; perhaps TRBD1 as D (5 bases). V shed 6 bases and J shed 0 bases, with 15 bases lying between them. The CDR3 contains 16 residues. The germline gives CDR1 MNHNY, CDR2 SVGAGI (reference sequence).

The V gene is TRBV25-1, the J gene TRBJ2-7; 10 bases are a match to TRBD1. Unmatched junction bases numbered 9, after V lost 7 bases and J lost 3 bases. The CDR3 sequence is 15 residues long. Looked up from germline, CDR1 is MGHDK and CDR2 is SYGVNS. This CDR3 reads CASKTLRDRGYEQYV. As DNA, the CDR3 is TGTGCCAGCAAGACACTCCGGGACAGGGGCTACGAGCAGTACGTC.

V is TRBV19 and J is TRBJ2-3, with a tentative D call TRBD2 (5 bases). Deletions cut 4 bases from V and 5 bases from J, with 10 bases between. Germline loops: CDR1 LNHDA, CDR2 SQIVND (reference sequence). The CDR3 runs to 13 residues. DNA for the CDR3: TGTGCCAGTAGTACAACTAGTTTAGATACGCAGTATTTT. It specifies CASSTTSLDTQYF.

This chain connects TRBV19 to TRBJ2-1; D perhaps matches TRBD2 (7 bases). The V end lost 5 bases, the J end lost 8 bases, and 13 bases lay between the germline ends. Germline CDR1 LNHDA, CDR2 SQIVND (reference sequence). The CDR3 is 13 residues long. The CDR3 here is CASSVRGGDEQFF. DNA for the CDR3: TGTGCCAGTAGTGTTAGGGGGGGCGATGAGCAGTTCTTC.

V and J are TRBV5-1 and TRBJ2-1; 11 positions agree with TRBD1. Germline lookup yields CDR1 SGHRS and CDR2 YFSETQ. The CDR3 has 18 residues. J gave up 2 bases and V 2 bases, and 9 bases lay outside the gene matches. The CDR3 DNA reads TGCGCCAGCAGCTTTAACACCGGGACAGGGGGTGCCTACAATGAGCAGTTCTTC. Amino acids: CASSFNTGTGGAYNEQFF.

This clone was detected only once. The V call is TRBV15, the J call TRBJ2-1, with 13 bases identical to TRBD2. Germline V gene sequence: CDR1 LNHNV, CDR2 YYDKDF (reference sequence). This CDR3 has 17 amino acids. The V gene end was trimmed by 0 bases and the J gene end by 8 bases; junction bases not matched to a gene: 7. The DNA of the CDR3 is TGTGCCACCAGCAGAGACAGACTAGCGGGGGGTTCTCATGAGCAGTTCTTC. Translation: CATSRDRLAGGSHEQFF.

This sequence joins TRBV7-9 and TRBJ2-1, with 12 bases aligning to TRBD2. In germline, CDR1 is SEHNR, CDR2 FQNEAQ (reference sequence). The V gene end was trimmed by 7 bases and the J gene end by 2 bases; junction bases not matched to a gene: 15. CDR3 size: 19 residues. The CDR3 loop reads CASTYPTSGLAGTYNEQFF. For the CDR3, the DNA is TGTGCCAGCACCTACCCCACCTCCGGACTAGCGGGAACCTACAATGAGCAGTTCTTC.

V gene TRBV7-8 combines with J gene TRBJ2-3; 12 bases are shared with TRBD2. Germline V gene lookup returns CDR1 SGHVS and CDR2 FQNEAQ. The V and J ends lost 1 base and 2 bases, in that order; junction bases with no gene match: 7. The CDR3 contains 18 residues. The CDR3 region has the DNA TGTGCCAGCAGCTTAGGGGAGACTAGCGGGGGACCCACAGATACGCAGTATTTT. Its protein product is CASSLGETSGGPTDTQYF.

The chain combines TRBV9 with TRBJ2-1; 12 positions agree with TRBD2. With 7 bases clipped from V and 10 bases from J, the junction kept 9 bases outside the gene matches. Germline V gene data show CDR1 as SGDLS and CDR2 as YYNGEE. The CDR3 is 14 amino acids. CDR3: CASSESSGGAEQFF. CDR3 nucleotide sequence: TGTGCCAGCTCTGAGTCTAGCGGGGGGGCCGAGCAGTTCTTC.

This clone was recorded a few times. The chain combines TRBV12-5 with TRBJ2-2, with D possibly being TRBD1 (6 bases). V was shortened by 0 bases and J by 6 bases, with 8 bases between the two germline ends. This CDR3 is 14 amino acids long. The germline gives CDR1 LGHNT, CDR2 FRNRAP. CDR3 DNA: TGTGCTAGTGGTTTGGTACCAGGGGCCGGGGAGCTGTTTTTT. It codes for CASGLVPGAGELFF. Drawing the rest from reference TRBV12-5 and TRBJ2-2, the complete variable domain is DARVTQTPRHKVTEMGQEVTMRCQPILGHNTVFWYRQTMMQGLELLAYFRNRAPLDDSGMPKDRFSAEMPDATLATLKIQPSEPRDSAVYFCASGLVPGAGELFFGEGSRLTVL.

The chain uses TRBV5-1 and TRBJ1-4; 9 bases map to TRBD1. CDR1 SGHRS and CDR2 YFSETQ come from the germline V gene. The CDR3 has 17 residues. V shed 2 bases, J shed 2 bases, and the junction held 7 bases outside the gene matches. CDR3 in amino acids: CASSFSITGGTNEKLFF. In DNA, the CDR3 is TGCGCCAGCAGCTTCTCTATCACAGGGGGCACTAATGAAAAACTGTTTTTT.

This chain joins TRBV7-9 and TRBJ2-3, with TRBD2 matching over 11 bases. CDR1 SEHNR and CDR2 FQNEAQ come from the germline V gene (reference sequence). The CDR3 loop spans 17 amino acids. After removal of 3 bases from V and 2 bases from J, the junction contained 7 bases not matched to a gene. The CDR3 reads CASSFSGTSGNTDTQYF. The CDR3 bases are TGTGCCAGCAGCTTCTCGGGGACTAGCGGAAACACAGATACGCAGTATTTT. Full variable domain (rest looked up from reference TRBV7-9 and TRBJ2-3): DTGVSQNPRHKITKRGQNVTFRCDPISEHNRLYWYRQTLGQGPEFLTYFQNEAQLEKSRLLSDRFSAERPKGSFSTLEIQRTEQGDSAMYLCASSFSGTSGNTDTQYFGPGTRLTVL.

The V and J genes are TRBV27 and TRBJ2-1; D gene uncertain. The CDR3 loop spans 14 amino acids. V gave up 8 bases and J gave up 0 bases, with 11 bases separating them. Germline V gives CDR1 MNHEY, CDR2 SMNVEV (reference sequence). DNA for the CDR3: TGTGCCAGCCGATCCTGGAGCTCCTACAATGAGCAGTTCTTC. Amino acids: CASRSWSSYNEQFF.

The chain has TRBV5-4 and TRBJ2-3; tentative D call: TRBD1 (6 bases). Germline V gene sequence: CDR1 SGHNT, CDR2 YYREEE (reference sequence). The V end was cut by 0 bases, the J end by 6 bases, with 14 bases between. The CDR3 is made up of 15 amino acids. The CDR3 nucleotides are TGTGCCAGCAGCTTGGGCCCAGGGGAGATCGATACGCAGTATTTT. Translating gives CASSLGPGEIDTQYF. Filled out from reference TRBV5-4 and TRBJ2-3, the complete variable domain reads ETGVTQSPTHLIKTRGQQVTLRCSSQSGHNTVSWYQQALGQGPQFIFQYYREEENGRGNFPPRFSGLQFPNYSSELNVNALELDDSALYLCASSLGPGEIDTQYFGPGTRLTVL.

The chain links TRBV15 to TRBJ1-2; 8 bases agree with TRBD1. The length of the CDR3 is 17 residues. V was clipped by 0 bases and J by 6 bases; unmatched bases: 12. In germline, CDR1 is LNHNV, CDR2 YYDKDF (reference sequence). CDR3 nucleotide sequence: TGTGCCACCAGCAGAGATAGGAGGCAGGGGGCAGAAGATGGCTACACCTTC. It is translated as CATSRDRRQGAEDGYTF. The whole variable domain, remainder taken from reference TRBV15 and TRBJ1-2, is DAMVIQNPRYQVTQFGKPVTLSCSQTLNHNVMYWYQQKSSQAPKLLFHYYDKDFNNEADTPDNFQSRRPNTSFCFLDIRSPGLGDTAMYLCATSRDRRQGAEDGYTFGSGTRLTVV.

V gene TRBV7-2 combines with J gene TRBJ2-3, with 12 bases identical to TRBD2. The junction had 5 bases not matched to a gene; V was cut back by 5 bases and J by 2 bases. The germline gives CDR1 SGHTA, CDR2 FQGNSA. The CDR3 is 16 residues long. The CDR3 loop reads CASSKGLAGTTDTQYF. CDR3 nucleotide sequence: TGTGCCAGCAGCAAAGGACTAGCGGGAACCACAGATACGCAGTATTTT.

The V and J genes are TRBV10-1 and TRBJ2-7; D remains unclear. There are 13 residues in the CDR3. Trimming removed 5 bases at V and 7 bases at J, with 15 bases between. Germline CDR1 is WNHNN and CDR2 is SYGVQD (reference sequence). CDR3 DNA sequence: TGCGCCAGCAGTCGACTCGTCTTAGGAGAGCAGTACTTC. Protein sequence: CASSRLVLGEQYF.

This chain links TRBV9 with TRBJ2-6, with a possible D match to TRBD1 (6 bases). Trimming cost V 2 bases and J 2 bases, with 14 bases left between them. The CDR3 totals 17 residues. From germline, CDR1 is SGDLS and CDR2 YYNGEE. The DNA for the CDR3 is TGTGCCAGCAGCGTGGCAGGGGTGGTAACTGGGGCCAACGTCCTGACTTTC. It codes for CASSVAGVVTGANVLTF.

V and J are TRBV30 and TRBJ1-1; tentative D call: TRBD1 (6 bases). The CDR3 runs to 13 residues. Germline loops: CDR1 GTSNPN, CDR2 SVGIG (reference sequence). V lost 4 bases and J 3 bases, leaving 12 bases between the germline ends. CDR3 DNA sequence: TGTGCCTGGAACAGGGCCCGGGACACTGAAGCTTTCTTT. Translating gives CAWNRARDTEAFF. Full variable domain (rest looked up from reference TRBV30 and TRBJ1-1): SQTIHQWPATLVQPVGSPLSLECTVEGTSNPNLYWYRQAAGRGLQLLFYSVGIGQISSEVPQNLSASRPQDRQFILSSKKLLLSDSGFYLCAWNRARDTEAFFGQGTRLTVV.

This chain joins TRBV5-1 and TRBJ1-1; perhaps TRBD1 as D (5 bases). CDR1 is SGHRS and CDR2 is YFSETQ in the germline V gene. The germline V and J ends were trimmed by 3 bases and 6 bases, with 18 bases remaining between them. The length of the CDR3 is 15 residues. Here the CDR3 DNA reads TGCGCCAGCAGCTCGACCGACAGTGTAGGGGCTGAAGCTTTCTTT. As protein: CASSSTDSVGAEAFF. Full variable domain (rest looked up from reference TRBV5-1 and TRBJ1-1): KAGVTQTPRYLIKTRGQQVTLSCSPISGHRSVSWYQQTPGQGLQFLFEYFSETQRNKGNFPGRFSGRQFSNSRSEMNVSTLELGDSALYLCASSSTDSVGAEAFFGQGTRLTVV.